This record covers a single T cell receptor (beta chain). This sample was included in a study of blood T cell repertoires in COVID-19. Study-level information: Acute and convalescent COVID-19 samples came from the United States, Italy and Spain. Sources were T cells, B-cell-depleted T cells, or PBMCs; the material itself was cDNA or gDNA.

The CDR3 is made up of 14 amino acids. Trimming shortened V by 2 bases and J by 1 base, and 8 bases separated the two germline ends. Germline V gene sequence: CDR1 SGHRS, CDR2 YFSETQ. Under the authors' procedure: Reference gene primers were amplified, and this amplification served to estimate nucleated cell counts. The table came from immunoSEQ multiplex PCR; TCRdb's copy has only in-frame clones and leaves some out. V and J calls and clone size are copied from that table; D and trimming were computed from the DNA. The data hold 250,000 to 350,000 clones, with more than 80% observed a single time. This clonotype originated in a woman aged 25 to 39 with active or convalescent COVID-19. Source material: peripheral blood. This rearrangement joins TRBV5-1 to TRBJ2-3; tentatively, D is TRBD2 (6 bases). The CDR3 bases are TGCGCCAGCAGCTTTGGCGGGGGCACAGATACGCAGTATTTT. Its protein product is CASSFGGGTDTQYF.